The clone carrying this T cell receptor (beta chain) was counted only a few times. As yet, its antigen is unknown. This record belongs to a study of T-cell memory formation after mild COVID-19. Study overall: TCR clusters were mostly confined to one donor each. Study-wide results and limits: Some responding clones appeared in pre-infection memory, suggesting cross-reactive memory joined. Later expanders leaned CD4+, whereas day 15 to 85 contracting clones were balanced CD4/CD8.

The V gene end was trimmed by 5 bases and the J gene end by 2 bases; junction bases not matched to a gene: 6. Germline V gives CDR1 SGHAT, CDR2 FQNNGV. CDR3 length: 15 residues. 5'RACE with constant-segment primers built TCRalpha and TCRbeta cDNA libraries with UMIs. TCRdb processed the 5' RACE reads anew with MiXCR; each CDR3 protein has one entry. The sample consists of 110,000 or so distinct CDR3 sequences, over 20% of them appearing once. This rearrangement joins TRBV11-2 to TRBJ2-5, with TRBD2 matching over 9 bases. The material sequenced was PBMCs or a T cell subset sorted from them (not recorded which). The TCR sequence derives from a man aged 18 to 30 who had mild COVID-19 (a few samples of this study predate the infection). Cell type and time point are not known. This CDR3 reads CASSDPAGGQETQYF. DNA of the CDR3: TGTGCCAGCAGCGACCCGGCGGGGGGGCAAGAGACCCAGTACTTC.